What follows is one TCR beta chain and its context. This sample was included in a study of CD8+CD57+ T cells in acquired aplastic anemia. Study-wide background: The study obtained an average of approximately 2.9 ug of DNA from sorted CD4+ and CD8+ cells.

The germline gives CDR1 LNHDA, CDR2 SQIVND (reference sequence). V was cut by 8 bases and J by 6 bases, with 20 bases left in between. This CDR3 has 15 residues. Genomic DNA, the template, was used for profiling of the TCR beta VDJ and CDR3. TCRdb reprocessed the reads via MiXCR and lists one record per CDR3 protein. Among about 75,000 distinct CDR3 sequences listed, about 70% were seen once. CD8+CD57+ cell expansion had been shown by flow cytometry in patients chosen for sequencing. The TCR comes from a human donor with aplastic anemia. Sequencing was performed on sorted CD4+, CD8+, or CD8+CD57+ T cells (not recorded which) from PBMCs. J is TRBJ1-5 and V is TRBV19, with D tentatively TRBD1 (6 bases). The CDR3 protein is CASEKDSLGGQPQHF. Here the CDR3 DNA reads TGTGCCAGTGAAAAGGACAGCCTCGGAGGTCAGCCCCAGCATTTT.